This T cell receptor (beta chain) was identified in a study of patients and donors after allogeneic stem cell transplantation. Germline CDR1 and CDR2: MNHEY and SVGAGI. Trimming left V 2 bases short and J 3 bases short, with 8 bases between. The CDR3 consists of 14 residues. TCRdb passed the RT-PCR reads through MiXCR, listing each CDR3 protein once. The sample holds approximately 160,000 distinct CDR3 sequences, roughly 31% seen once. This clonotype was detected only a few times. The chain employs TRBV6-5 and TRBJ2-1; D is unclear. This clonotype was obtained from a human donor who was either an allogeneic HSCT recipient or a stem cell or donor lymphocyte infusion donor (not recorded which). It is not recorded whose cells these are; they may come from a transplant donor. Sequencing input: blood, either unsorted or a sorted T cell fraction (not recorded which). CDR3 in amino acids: CASSYEDGYNEQFF. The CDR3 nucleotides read TGTGCCAGCAGTTACGAGGACGGCTACAATGAGCAGTTCTTC.